This T cell receptor (beta chain) was identified in a study of cytomegalovirus exposure and HLA in healthy donors. PCR used 60 Vbeta primers and 13 Jbeta primers. Sequencing used immunoSEQ multiplex PCR; TCRdb keeps in-frame clones, though not all of them. This sample yields roughly 130,000 clones, of which 60% to 85% are seen a single time; about 0.94% belongs to the top ten. The study's findings and limits: Investigators reported around 150 TCR beta chains as tied to cytomegalovirus.

Per germline, CDR1 SGHAT and CDR2 FQNNGV. The CDR3 has 15 residues. Trimming cost V 3 bases and J 0 bases; bases outside gene matches: 2. With regard to this clone: Its antigen is as yet unknown.

The clonotype comes from a human donor in good health. Input material: PBMCs. The V and J genes are TRBV11-2 and TRBJ1-3; TRBD1 agrees at 7 bases. The CDR3 coding sequence is TGTGCCAGCAGCTTTCAGGGGGACTCTGGAAACACCATATATTTT. Translated: CASSFQGDSGNTIYF.